The rows below give T cell receptor beta chains drawn from one sample of a study of blood T cell repertoires in COVID-19. The assay was immunoSEQ multiplex PCR, and TCRdb's table has in-frame clones only and misses some. The sample holds some 150,000 clones, about four fifths seen once. The sample taken for sequencing was peripheral blood. These receptors were taken from a woman aged 55 to 70 with acute or convalescent COVID-19. CDR3s include the opening cysteine and the closing phenylalanine or tryptophan. The D gene is left open where the match is weak. The size of a clone is reported for some rows only, either as once, few or many, or as a class for expanded clones.

v_call: TRBV4-3; d_call: TRBD1; j_call: TRBJ2-6; clone_size: -; cdr3_nt: TGCGCCAGCAGCCAAGAGGTCAAGGGCAGGGGGCTCTCTGGGGCCAACGTCCTGACTTTC; cdr3_aa: CASSQEVKGRGLSGANVLTF
v_call: TRBV5-4; d_call: TRBD2; j_call: TRBJ2-7; clone_size: -; cdr3_nt: TGTGCCAGCAGCCCCGGACTAGACTACGAGCAGTACTTC; cdr3_aa: CASSPGLDYEQYF
v_call: TRBV28; d_call: -; j_call: TRBJ1-2; clone_size: -; cdr3_nt: TGTGCCAGCAGTTTCCCAGGGTCGGGCGGCTACACCTTC; cdr3_aa: CASSFPGSGGYTF
v_call: TRBV25-1; d_call: -; j_call: TRBJ1-6; clone_size: -; cdr3_nt: TGTGCCAGCAGTGAATTTAGTCAAGCACCCCTCCACTTT; cdr3_aa: CASSEFSQAPLHF
v_call: TRBV3-1/TRBV3-2; d_call: TRBD1; j_call: TRBJ2-1; clone_size: -; cdr3_nt: TGTGCCAGCAGCCAGCCAGGGGGAGAGCAGTTCTTC; cdr3_aa: CASSQPGGEQFF
v_call: TRBV29-1; d_call: -; j_call: TRBJ2-1; clone_size: -; cdr3_nt: TGCAGCGTTGAAGGGGCCGGGAATGGTGAGCAGTTCTTC; cdr3_aa: CSVEGAGNGEQFF
v_call: TRBV14; d_call: TRBD2; j_call: TRBJ2-1; clone_size: -; cdr3_nt: TGTGCCAGCAGCCATCACGCGGGGGTTTACAATGAGCAGTTCTTC; cdr3_aa: CASSHHAGVYNEQFF
v_call: TRBV11-2; d_call: -; j_call: TRBJ1-1; clone_size: -; cdr3_nt: TGTGCCAGCAGCTTAGGCGCCGAAGCTTTCTTT; cdr3_aa: CASSLGAEAFF
v_call: TRBV20-1; d_call: TRBD1; j_call: TRBJ1-4; clone_size: -; cdr3_nt: TGCAGTGCTTTGACAGGGGAAAAACTGTTTTTT; cdr3_aa: CSALTGEKLFF
v_call: TRBV27; d_call: -; j_call: TRBJ2-2; clone_size: -; cdr3_nt: TGTGCCAGCAGTTCCCAGGGGCACGGGGAGCTGTTTTTT; cdr3_aa: CASSSQGHGELFF
v_call: TRBV6-2/TRBV6-3; d_call: -; j_call: TRBJ1-4; clone_size: -; cdr3_nt: TGTGCCAGCAGTCGGGAGGAGACATCAGTCGAAAAACTGTTTTTT; cdr3_aa: CASSREETSVEKLFF
v_call: TRBV7-9; d_call: TRBD2; j_call: TRBJ2-7; clone_size: -; cdr3_nt: TGTGCCAGCAGCTCCCCCCTATTCGGGAGGTCCTACGAGCAGTACTTC; cdr3_aa: CASSSPLFGRSYEQYF
v_call: TRBV27; d_call: TRBD1; j_call: TRBJ1-6; clone_size: once; cdr3_nt: TGTGCCAGCAGTTTATATGACAGGGTGAATTCACCCCTCCACTTT; cdr3_aa: CASSLYDRVNSPLHF
v_call: TRBV27; d_call: TRBD2; j_call: TRBJ2-3; clone_size: -; cdr3_nt: TGTGCCAGCAGACCCGGGACTAGGAGCACAGATACGCAGTATTTT; cdr3_aa: CASRPGTRSTDTQYF
v_call: TRBV5-1; d_call: TRBD1; j_call: TRBJ2-3; clone_size: -; cdr3_nt: TGCGCCAGCCACTACGGGACAGATTACACAGATACGCAGTATTTT; cdr3_aa: CASHYGTDYTDTQYF
v_call: TRBV9; d_call: TRBD2; j_call: TRBJ2-1; clone_size: -; cdr3_nt: TGTGCCAGCAGCGTTGACAGCGGGACCTACAATGAGCAGTTCTTC; cdr3_aa: CASSVDSGTYNEQFF
v_call: TRBV19; d_call: -; j_call: TRBJ1-2; clone_size: -; cdr3_nt: TGTGCCAGTAGTATCGGATACAGGGCCTCTTTATATGGCTACACCTTC; cdr3_aa: CASSIGYRASLYGYTF
v_call: TRBV5-1; d_call: TRBD2; j_call: TRBJ2-2; clone_size: -; cdr3_nt: TGCGCCAGCAGGACCGGGACTACCACCGGGGAGCTGTTTTTT; cdr3_aa: CASRTGTTTGELFF
v_call: TRBV7-8; d_call: -; j_call: TRBJ2-5; clone_size: -; cdr3_nt: TGTGCCAGCAGCTTAGGGACGGGGAAAGAGACCCAGTACTTC; cdr3_aa: CASSLGTGKETQYF
v_call: TRBV20-1; d_call: -; j_call: TRBJ2-1; clone_size: -; cdr3_nt: TGCAGTGGTGGGAGCAATGAGCAGTTCTTC; cdr3_aa: CSGGSNEQFF
v_call: TRBV7-2; d_call: -; j_call: TRBJ2-1; clone_size: -; cdr3_nt: TGTGCCAGCAGCATAGGGACTGAGTACAATGAGCAGTTCTTC; cdr3_aa: CASSIGTEYNEQFF
v_call: TRBV7-3; d_call: -; j_call: TRBJ2-5; clone_size: -; cdr3_nt: TGTGCCAGCAGCTTAATGCCAGACCAAGAGACCCAGTACTTC; cdr3_aa: CASSLMPDQETQYF
v_call: TRBV6-2/TRBV6-3; d_call: -; j_call: TRBJ2-5; clone_size: -; cdr3_nt: TGTGCCAGCAGTTACGATCGGGGGACCCAGTACTTC; cdr3_aa: CASSYDRGTQYF
v_call: TRBV28; d_call: TRBD1; j_call: TRBJ1-2; clone_size: once; cdr3_nt: TGTGCCAGCATGGATCGAGGGGGCAGGGGCTACACCTTC; cdr3_aa: CASMDRGGRGYTF
v_call: TRBV5-1; d_call: TRBD1; j_call: TRBJ2-5; clone_size: -; cdr3_nt: TGCGCCAGCAGCTCCCACGGACAGGGGGATATGACCCAGTACTTC; cdr3_aa: CASSSHGQGDMTQYF